This T cell receptor (beta chain) was identified in a study of PD-1 blockade in classical Hodgkin lymphoma. Details on this clone: Antigen specificity is unknown.

Relapse was seen in all patients after autologous stem cell transplantation, and brentuximab vedotin exposure was variable. The authors purified CD4+ T cells from thawed PBMCs by magnetic negative selection. General study findings and limits: Newly diagnosed patients were said to have less baseline TCR diversity than healthy donors did.

TCRdb keeps only in-frame clones here, not all; method: immunoSEQ multiplex PCR. The sample holds about 29,000 clones, around 86% seen once. The sequence came from a human donor with classical Hodgkin lymphoma. Material: CD4+ T cells from blood, obtained at baseline.

CDR3 DNA sequence: TGCGCCAGCAGACCCATCGGACAGGGGAACACTGAAGCTTTCTTT. It is translated as CASRPIGQGNTEAFF. The genes are TRBV23-1 and TRBJ1-1; 8 nucleotides match TRBD1. TRBV23-1 is designated an ORF whose function remains uncertain. With V trimmed by 6 bases and J by 1 base, 7 bases remained unmatched. This CDR3 region has 15 residues.